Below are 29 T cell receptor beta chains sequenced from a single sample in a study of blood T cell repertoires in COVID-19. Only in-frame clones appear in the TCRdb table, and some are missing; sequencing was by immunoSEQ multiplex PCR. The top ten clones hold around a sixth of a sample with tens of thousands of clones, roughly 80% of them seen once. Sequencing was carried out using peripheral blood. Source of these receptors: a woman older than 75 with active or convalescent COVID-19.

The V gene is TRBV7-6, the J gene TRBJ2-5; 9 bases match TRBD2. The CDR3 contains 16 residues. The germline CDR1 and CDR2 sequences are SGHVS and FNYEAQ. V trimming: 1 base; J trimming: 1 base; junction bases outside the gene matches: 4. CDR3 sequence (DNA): TGTGCCAGCAGCTTAGTGGGCGGGGGGGTCCAAGAGACCCAGTACTTC. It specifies CASSLVGGGVQETQYF. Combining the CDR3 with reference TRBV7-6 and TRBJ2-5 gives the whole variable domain GAGVSQSPRYKVTKRGQDVALRCDPISGHVSLYWYRQALGQGPEFLTYFNYEAQQDKSGLPNDRFSAERPEGSISTLTIQRTEQRDSAMYRCASSLVGGGVQETQYFGPGTRLLVL.

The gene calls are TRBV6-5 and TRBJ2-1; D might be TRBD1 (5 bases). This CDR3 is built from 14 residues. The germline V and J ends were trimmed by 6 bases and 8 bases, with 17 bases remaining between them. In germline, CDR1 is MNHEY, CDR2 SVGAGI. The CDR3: CASRGLGRQDEQFF. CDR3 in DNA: TGTGCCAGCAGGGGGCTGGGTAGGCAAGATGAGCAGTTCTTC.

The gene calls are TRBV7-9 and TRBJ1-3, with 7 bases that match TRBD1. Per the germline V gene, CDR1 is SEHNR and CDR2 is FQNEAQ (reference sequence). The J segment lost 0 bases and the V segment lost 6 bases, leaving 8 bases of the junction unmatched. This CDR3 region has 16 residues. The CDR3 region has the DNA TGTGCCAGCAGTGGGGACAGAACCTTCTCTGGAAACACCATATATTTT. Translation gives CASSGDRTFSGNTIYF.

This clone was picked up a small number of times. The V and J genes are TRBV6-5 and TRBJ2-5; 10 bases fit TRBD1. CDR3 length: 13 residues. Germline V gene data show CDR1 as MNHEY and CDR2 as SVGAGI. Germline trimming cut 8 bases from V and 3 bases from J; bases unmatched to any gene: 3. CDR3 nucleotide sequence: TGTGCCAGCGGAGGGACAGGGGAAGAGACCCAGTACTTC. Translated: CASGGTGEETQYF.

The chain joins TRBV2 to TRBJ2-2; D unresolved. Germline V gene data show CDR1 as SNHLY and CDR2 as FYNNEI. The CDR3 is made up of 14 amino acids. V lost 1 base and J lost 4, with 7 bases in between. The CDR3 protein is CASSEGRTTGELFF. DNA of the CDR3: TGTGCCAGCAGTGAAGGCAGAACCACCGGGGAGCTGTTTTTT.

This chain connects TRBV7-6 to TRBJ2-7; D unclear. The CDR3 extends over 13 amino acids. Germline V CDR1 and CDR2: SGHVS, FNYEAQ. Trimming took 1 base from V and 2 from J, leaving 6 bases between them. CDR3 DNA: TGTGCCAGCAGCTTAGACAGCACCTACGAGCAGTACTTC. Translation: CASSLDSTYEQYF.

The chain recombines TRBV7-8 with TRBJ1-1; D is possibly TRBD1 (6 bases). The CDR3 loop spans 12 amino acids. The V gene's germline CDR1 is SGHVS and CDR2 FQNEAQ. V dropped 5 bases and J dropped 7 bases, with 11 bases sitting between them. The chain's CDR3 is CASSLTGIEAFF. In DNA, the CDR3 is TGTGCCAGCAGCCTTACAGGGATTGAAGCTTTCTTT. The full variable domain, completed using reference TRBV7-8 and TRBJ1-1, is GAGVSQSPRYKVAKRGQDVALRCDPISGHVSLFWYQQALGQGPEFLTYFQNEAQLDKSGLPSDRFFAERPEGSVSTLKIQRTQQEDSAVYLCASSLTGIEAFFGQGTRLTVV.

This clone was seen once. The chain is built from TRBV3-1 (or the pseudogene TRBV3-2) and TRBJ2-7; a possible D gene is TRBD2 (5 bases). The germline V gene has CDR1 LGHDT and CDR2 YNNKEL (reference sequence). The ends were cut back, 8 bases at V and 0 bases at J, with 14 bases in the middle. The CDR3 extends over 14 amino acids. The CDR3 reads CASGPDFPSYEQYF. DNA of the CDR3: TGTGCCAGCGGGCCGGACTTCCCCTCCTACGAGCAGTACTTC.

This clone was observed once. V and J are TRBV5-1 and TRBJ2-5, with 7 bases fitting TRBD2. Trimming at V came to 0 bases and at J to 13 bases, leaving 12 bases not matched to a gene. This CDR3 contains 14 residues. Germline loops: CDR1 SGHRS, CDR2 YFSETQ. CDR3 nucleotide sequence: TGCGCCAGCAGCTTGGACGCGAGCAGGGAGGGCCCGTACTTC. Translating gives CASSLDASREGPYF.

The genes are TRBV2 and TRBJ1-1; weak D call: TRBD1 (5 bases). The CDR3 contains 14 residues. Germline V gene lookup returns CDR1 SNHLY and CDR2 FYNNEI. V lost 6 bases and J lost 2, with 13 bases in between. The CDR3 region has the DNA TGTGCCAGCAGGACCGACAGACACAACACTGAAGCTTTCTTT. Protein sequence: CASRTDRHNTEAFF.

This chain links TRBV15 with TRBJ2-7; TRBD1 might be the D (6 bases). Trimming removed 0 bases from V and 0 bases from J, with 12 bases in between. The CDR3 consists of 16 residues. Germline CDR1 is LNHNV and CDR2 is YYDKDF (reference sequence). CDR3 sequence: CATSRDYGQSSYEQYF. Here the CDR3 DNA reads TGTGCCACCAGCAGAGATTACGGACAGAGCTCCTACGAGCAGTACTTC.

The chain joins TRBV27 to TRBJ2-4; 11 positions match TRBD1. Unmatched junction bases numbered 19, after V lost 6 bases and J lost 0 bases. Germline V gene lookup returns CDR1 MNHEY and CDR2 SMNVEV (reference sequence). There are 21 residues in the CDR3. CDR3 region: CASRPDPSDRGRDPAKNIQYF. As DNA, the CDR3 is TGTGCCAGCAGACCCGACCCCTCGGACAGGGGGCGCGATCCAGCCAAAAACATTCAGTACTTC.

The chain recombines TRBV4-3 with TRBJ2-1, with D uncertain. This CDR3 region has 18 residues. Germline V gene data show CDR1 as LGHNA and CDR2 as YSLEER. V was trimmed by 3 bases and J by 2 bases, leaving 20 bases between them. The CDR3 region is CASSHRLFLQVTYNEQFF. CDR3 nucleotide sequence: TGCGCCAGCAGCCATCGGCTCTTTTTGCAGGTGACCTACAATGAGCAGTTCTTC.

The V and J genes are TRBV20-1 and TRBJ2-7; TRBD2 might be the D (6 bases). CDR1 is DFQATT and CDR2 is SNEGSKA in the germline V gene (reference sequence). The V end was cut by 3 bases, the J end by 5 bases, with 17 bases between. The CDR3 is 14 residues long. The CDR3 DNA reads TGCAGTGCTAGTAATACGGGAGATGCCCACGAGCAGTACTTC. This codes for CSASNTGDAHEQYF.

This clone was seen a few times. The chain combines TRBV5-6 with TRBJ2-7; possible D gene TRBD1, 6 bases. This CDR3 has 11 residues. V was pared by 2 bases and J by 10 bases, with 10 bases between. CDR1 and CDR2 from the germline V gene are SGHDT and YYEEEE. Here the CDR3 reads CASSLTGRQYF. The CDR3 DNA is TGTGCCAGCAGCTTAACAGGGAGACAGTACTTC. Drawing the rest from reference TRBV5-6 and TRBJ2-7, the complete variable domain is DAGVTQSPTHLIKTRGQQVTLRCSPKSGHDTVSWYQQALGQGPQFIFQYYEEEERQRGNFPDRFSGHQFPNYSSELNVNALLLGDSALYLCASSLTGRQYFGPGTRLTVT.

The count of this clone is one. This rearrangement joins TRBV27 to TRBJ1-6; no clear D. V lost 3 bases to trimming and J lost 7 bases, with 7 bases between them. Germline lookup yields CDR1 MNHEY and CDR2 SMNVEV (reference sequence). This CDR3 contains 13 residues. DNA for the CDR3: TGTGCCAGCAGTTTCCTACAGAATTCACCCCTCCACTTT. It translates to CASSFLQNSPLHF.

CDR3: CASSVEVGNEQFF. The CDR3 DNA is TGTGCCAGCAGTGTCGAGGTCGGGAATGAGCAGTTCTTC. The chain links TRBV6-4 to TRBJ2-1; D uncertain. Trimming stripped 4 bases from V and 7 bases from J, with 11 bases between. The CDR3 has 13 amino acids. Germline V lookup: CDR1 MRHNA, CDR2 SNTAGT.

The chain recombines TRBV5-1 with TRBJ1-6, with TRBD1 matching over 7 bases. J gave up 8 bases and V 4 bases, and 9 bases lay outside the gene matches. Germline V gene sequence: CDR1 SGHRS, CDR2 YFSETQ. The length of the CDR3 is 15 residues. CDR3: CASSRGQAEDSPLHF. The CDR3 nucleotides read TGCGCCAGCAGCCGAGGACAGGCGGAGGATTCACCCCTCCACTTT.

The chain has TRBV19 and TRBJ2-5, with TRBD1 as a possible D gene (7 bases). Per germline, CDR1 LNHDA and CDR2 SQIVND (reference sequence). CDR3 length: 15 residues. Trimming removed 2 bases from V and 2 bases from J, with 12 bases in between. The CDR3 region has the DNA TGTGCCAGTAGTATACAGGGGGGTCAACAAGAGACCCAGTACTTC. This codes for CASSIQGGQQETQYF.

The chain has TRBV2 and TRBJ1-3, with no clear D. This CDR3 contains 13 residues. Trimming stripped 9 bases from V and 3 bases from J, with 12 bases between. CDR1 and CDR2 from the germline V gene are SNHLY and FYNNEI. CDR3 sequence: CASVRGFGNTIYF. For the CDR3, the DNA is TGTGCCAGTGTACGGGGTTTTGGAAACACCATATATTTT.

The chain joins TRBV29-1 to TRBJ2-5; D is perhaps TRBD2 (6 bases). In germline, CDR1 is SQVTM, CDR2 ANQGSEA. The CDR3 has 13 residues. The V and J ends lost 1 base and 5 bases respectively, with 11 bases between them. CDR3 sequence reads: CSVEVLAGETQYF. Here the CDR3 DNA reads TGCAGCGTTGAAGTACTAGCTGGGGAGACCCAGTACTTC.

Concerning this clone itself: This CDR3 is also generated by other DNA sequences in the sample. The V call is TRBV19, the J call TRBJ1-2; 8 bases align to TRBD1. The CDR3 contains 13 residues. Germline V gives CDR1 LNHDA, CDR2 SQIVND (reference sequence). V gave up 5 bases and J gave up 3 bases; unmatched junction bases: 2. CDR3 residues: CASSLQGDYGYTF. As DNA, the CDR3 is TGTGCCAGTAGTTTACAGGGGGACTATGGCTACACCTTC.

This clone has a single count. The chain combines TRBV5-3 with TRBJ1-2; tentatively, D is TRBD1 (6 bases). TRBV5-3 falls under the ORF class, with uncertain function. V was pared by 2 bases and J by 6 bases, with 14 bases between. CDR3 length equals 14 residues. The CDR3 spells CARSFFAKGDGYTF. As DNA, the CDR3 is TGTGCCAGAAGCTTTTTCGCTAAGGGGGATGGCTACACCTTC.

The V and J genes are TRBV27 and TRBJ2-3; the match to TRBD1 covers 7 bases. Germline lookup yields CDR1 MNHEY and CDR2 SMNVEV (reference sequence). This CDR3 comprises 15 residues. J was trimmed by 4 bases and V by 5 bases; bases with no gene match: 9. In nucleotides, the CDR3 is TGTGCCAGCAGTCCCTACCACAGGGGATCAGATACGCAGTATTTT. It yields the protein CASSPYHRGSDTQYF.

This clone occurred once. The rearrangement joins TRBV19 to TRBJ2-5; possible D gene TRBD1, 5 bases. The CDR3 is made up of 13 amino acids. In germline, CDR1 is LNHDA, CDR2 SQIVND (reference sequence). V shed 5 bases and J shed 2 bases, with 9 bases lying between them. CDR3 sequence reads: CASSSQGQETQYF. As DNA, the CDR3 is TGTGCCAGTAGTTCGCAGGGTCAAGAGACCCAGTACTTC.

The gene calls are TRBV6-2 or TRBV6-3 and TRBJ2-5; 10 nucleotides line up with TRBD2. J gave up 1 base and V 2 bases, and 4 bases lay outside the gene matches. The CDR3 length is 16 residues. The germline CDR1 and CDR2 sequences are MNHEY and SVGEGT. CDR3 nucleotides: TGTGCCAGCAGTTACCCAACTAGCGGGATCCAAGAGACCCAGTACTTC. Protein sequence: CASSYPTSGIQETQYF.

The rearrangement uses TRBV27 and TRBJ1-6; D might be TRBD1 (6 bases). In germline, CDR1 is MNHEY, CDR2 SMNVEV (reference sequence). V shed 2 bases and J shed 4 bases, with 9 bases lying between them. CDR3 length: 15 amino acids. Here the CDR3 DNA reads TGTGCCAGCAGTTTAGGGGGCCAGTATAATTCACCCCTCCACTTT. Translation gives CASSLGGQYNSPLHF.

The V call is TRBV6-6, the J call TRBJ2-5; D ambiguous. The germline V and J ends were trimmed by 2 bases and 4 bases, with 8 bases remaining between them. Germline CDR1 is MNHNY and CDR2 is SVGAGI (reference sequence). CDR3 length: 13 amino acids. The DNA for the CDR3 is TGTGCCAGCAGTTACGAGGCTCCAGAGACCCAGTACTTC. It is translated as CASSYEAPETQYF.

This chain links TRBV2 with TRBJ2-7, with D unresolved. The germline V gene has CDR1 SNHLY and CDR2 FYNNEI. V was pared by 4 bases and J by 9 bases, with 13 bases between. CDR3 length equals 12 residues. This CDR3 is CASSGIRFGQYF. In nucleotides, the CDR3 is TGTGCCAGCAGTGGTATTAGATTCGGGCAGTACTTC.